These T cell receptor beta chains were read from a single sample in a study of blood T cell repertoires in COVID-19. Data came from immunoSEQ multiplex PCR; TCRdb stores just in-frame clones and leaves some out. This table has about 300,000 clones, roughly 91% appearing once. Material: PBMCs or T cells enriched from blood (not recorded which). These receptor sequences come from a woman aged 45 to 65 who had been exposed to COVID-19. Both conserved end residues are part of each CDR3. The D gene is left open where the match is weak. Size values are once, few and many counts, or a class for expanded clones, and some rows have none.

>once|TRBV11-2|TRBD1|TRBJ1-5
CASSGQVRPYQPQHF
TGTGCCAGCAGCGGACAGGTCAGGCCCTATCAGCCCCAGCATTTT
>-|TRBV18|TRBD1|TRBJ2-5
CASSPSLGTAQETQYF
TGTGCCAGCTCCCCCTCGCTCGGGACAGCCCAAGAGACCCAGTACTTC
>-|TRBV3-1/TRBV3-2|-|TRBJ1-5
CASSQDYRTNNQPQHF
TGTGCCAGCAGCCAAGATTACAGGACAAACAATCAGCCCCAGCATTTT
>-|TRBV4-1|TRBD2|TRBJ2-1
CASSQDGLADYEQFF
TGCGCCAGCAGCCAAGATGGTCTAGCGGACTATGAGCAGTTCTTC
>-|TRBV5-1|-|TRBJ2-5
CASSLSYGGLDQETQYF
TGCGCCAGCAGCTTGTCTTATGGGGGGTTGGACCAAGAGACCCAGTACTTC
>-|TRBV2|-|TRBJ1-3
CASSEWSGPISGNTIYF
TGTGCCAGCAGTGAATGGTCAGGGCCCATATCTGGAAACACCATATATTTT
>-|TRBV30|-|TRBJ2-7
CASNLAVGQYF
TGTGCCTCTAACCTCGCGGTTGGGCAGTACTTC
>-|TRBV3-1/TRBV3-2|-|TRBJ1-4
CASSPKGGLEKLFF
TGTGCCAGCAGCCCTAAGGGGGGGCTGGAAAAACTGTTTTTT
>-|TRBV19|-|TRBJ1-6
CASASLGGNSPLHF
TGTGCCAGTGCTTCTTTGGGGGGTAATTCACCCCTCCACTTT
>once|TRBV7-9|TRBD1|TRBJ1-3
CASSQTGVGNTIYF
TGTGCCAGCAGCCAGACAGGGGTCGGAAACACCATATATTTT
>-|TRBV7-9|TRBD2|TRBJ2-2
CASSSLTTAGKGAGELFF
TGTGCCAGCAGTTCACTCACGACAGCGGGGAAGGGTGCCGGGGAGCTGTTTTTT
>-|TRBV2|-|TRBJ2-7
CASSPDSSYEQYF
TGTGCCAGCAGTCCGGACAGTAGCTACGAGCAGTACTTC
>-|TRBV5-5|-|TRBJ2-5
CASIRSGERTQYF
TGTGCCAGCATACGGTCGGGGGAGAGGACCCAGTACTTC
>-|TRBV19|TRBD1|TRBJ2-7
CASSRSGTGSYEQYF
TGTGCCAGTAGTAGATCCGGGACAGGGTCTTACGAGCAGTACTTC
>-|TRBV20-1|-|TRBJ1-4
CGGPTNEKLFF
TGCGGAGGGCCAACTAATGAAAAACTGTTTTTT
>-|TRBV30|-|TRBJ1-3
CAWSVSGGNTIYF
TGTGCCTGGAGTGTCAGCGGGGGAAACACCATATATTTT
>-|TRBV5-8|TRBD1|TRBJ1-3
CASSRQGAAGNTIYF
TGTGCCAGCAGCCGACAGGGGGCGGCTGGAAACACCATATATTTT
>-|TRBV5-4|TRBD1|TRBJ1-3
CASSWGDRAFSGNTIYF
TGTGCCAGCAGCTGGGGGGACAGGGCTTTCTCTGGAAACACCATATATTTT
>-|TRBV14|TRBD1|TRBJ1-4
CASSQGDSPNEKLFF
TGTGCCAGCAGCCAAGGGGACAGCCCTAATGAAAAACTGTTTTTT
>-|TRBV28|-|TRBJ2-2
CASLPNTGELFF
TGTGCCAGTCTTCCCAACACCGGGGAGCTGTTTTTT
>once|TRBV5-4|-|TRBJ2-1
CASSPAKYNEQFF
TGTGCCAGCAGCCCAGCGAAGTACAATGAGCAGTTCTTC
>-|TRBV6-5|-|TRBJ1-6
CASNTGFSYNSPLHF
TGTGCCAGCAATACAGGATTCTCCTATAATTCACCCCTCCACTTT
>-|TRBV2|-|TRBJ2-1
CASSVSRSYNEQFF
TGTGCCAGCAGCGTCTCGCGCTCCTACAATGAGCAGTTCTTC
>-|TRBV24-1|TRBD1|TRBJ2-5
CATSDMGDRGSLKTQYF
TGTGCCACCAGTGATATGGGGGACAGGGGCTCTCTAAAGACCCAGTACTTC
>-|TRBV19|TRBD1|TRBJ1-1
CASSIVWGTGRAAFF
TGTGCCAGTAGTATCGTATGGGGGACAGGTCGAGCAGCTTTCTTT
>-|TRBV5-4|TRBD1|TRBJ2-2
CASSRAGQGTGELFF
TGTGCCAGCAGCCGGGCGGGACAGGGGACCGGGGAGCTGTTTTTT